Listed below are T cell receptor beta chains from one sample, sequenced in a study of vaccination and CD4 T cells after COVID-19. The antigens of these receptors remain unknown. Using its own MiXCR run on the PCR reads, TCRdb lists one record per CDR3 protein. The sample lists approximately 18,000 distinct CDR3 sequences, around 60% occurring once. Sequencing was done on a sample of CD4+ T cells from blood, cultured in vitro. Receptors originate from a human donor who had recovered from COVID-19. CDR3s include the opening cysteine and the closing phenylalanine or tryptophan. Fields, in order: clone size, V gene, J gene, D gene, CDR3 protein, CDR3 DNA. D genes are given only for firm matches. Clone size is shown for a subset of rows, as once, few, many or a class of expanded clone.

NA	TRBV7-6	TRBJ2-7	NA	CASSLALGDEQYF	TGTGCCAGCAGCTTAGCGTTAGGGGACGAGCAGTACTTC
NA	TRBV5-6	TRBJ1-2	TRBD1	CASSGAGDREYYGYTF	TGTGCCAGCAGCGGAGCAGGAGACAGGGAGTACTATGGCTACACCTTC
NA	TRBV7-8	TRBJ2-7	NA	CASSLIGRSISHEQYF	TGTGCCAGCAGCTTAATTGGCCGATCGATATCCCACGAGCAGTACTTC
few	TRBV6-2/TRBV6-3	TRBJ1-2	NA	CASSTGTAWLRGYTF	TGTGCCAGCAGCACCGGGACTGCTTGGCTTCGGGGCTACACCTTC
NA	TRBV29-1	TRBJ1-2	NA	CSGEGAGYGYTF	TGCAGCGGGGAAGGGGCGGGCTATGGCTACACCTTC
NA	TRBV2	TRBJ2-2	TRBD1	CASSTGVIGELFF	TGTGCCAGCAGCACAGGGGTTATCGGGGAGCTGTTTTTT
once	TRBV24-1	TRBJ1-5	TRBD1	CATGDRADQPQHF	TGTGCCACCGGGGACAGGGCGGATCAGCCCCAGCATTTT
NA	TRBV7-2	TRBJ2-7	NA	CASSVSGGGSSYEQYF	TGTGCCAGCAGCGTCTCAGGGGGGGGAAGCTCCTACGAGCAGTACTTC
NA	TRBV4-1	TRBJ2-1	TRBD2	CASRGTSGSWEQFF	TGCGCCAGCAGGGGGACTAGCGGGAGTTGGGAGCAGTTCTTC
few	TRBV27	TRBJ2-5	NA	CATRGGETQYF	TGTGCCACCCGGGGAGGAGAGACCCAGTACTTC
NA	TRBV20-1	TRBJ2-7	TRBD2	CSARSGGRGSYEQYF	TGCAGTGCTAGGTCTGGCGGGAGGGGATCCTACGAGCAGTACTTC
NA	TRBV7-3	TRBJ1-1	NA	CASSLNMGGTEAFF	TGTGCCAGCAGCTTAAACATGGGAGGGACTGAAGCTTTCTTT
NA	TRBV10-1	TRBJ1-1	NA	CASSATLLGTEAFF	TGCGCCAGCAGCGCTACATTATTGGGCACTGAAGCTTTCTTT
NA	TRBV6-5	TRBJ1-5	NA	CASSYSWQDNQPQHF	TGTGCCAGCAGTTACTCGTGGCAGGATAATCAGCCCCAGCATTTT
NA	TRBV30	TRBJ2-1	NA	CAWSWGYNEQFF	TGTGCCTGGAGTTGGGGGTACAATGAGCAGTTCTTC
NA	TRBV24-1	TRBJ2-3	TRBD2	CATSEGLAITDTQYF	TGTGCCACCAGTGAAGGACTAGCGATCACAGATACGCAGTATTTT
NA	TRBV20-1	TRBJ1-1	NA	CSANIEGWNTEAFF	TGCAGTGCTAATATAGAGGGCTGGAACACTGAAGCTTTCTTT
NA	TRBV5-1	TRBJ1-2	TRBD1	CASSLQGDGYTF	TGCGCCAGCAGCTTACAGGGGGATGGCTACACCTTC
NA	TRBV10-3	TRBJ2-5	NA	CAILENETQYF	TGTGCCATCCTGGAGAATGAGACCCAGTACTTC
NA	TRBV18	TRBJ2-3	TRBD2	CASSPPAGVSTDTQYF	TGTGCCAGCTCACCACCGGCGGGAGTTAGCACAGATACGCAGTATTTT
NA	TRBV2	TRBJ1-1	TRBD1	CASSVRTGGMNTEAFF	TGTGCCAGCAGTGTCCGGACAGGGGGGATGAACACTGAAGCTTTCTTT
NA	TRBV12-5	TRBJ1-1	TRBD1	CASGFTTGTGGTEAFF	TGTGCTAGTGGTTTCACCACCGGGACAGGAGGAACTGAAGCTTTCTTT
few	TRBV7-6	TRBJ2-5	NA	CASSLGRVGETQYF	TGTGCCAGCAGCTTAGGACGGGTGGGAGAGACCCAGTACTTC
NA	TRBV10-3	TRBJ2-1	TRBD2	CAISATVAGYLNEQFF	TGTGCCATCAGTGCCACTGTAGCGGGGTACCTCAATGAGCAGTTCTTC
few	TRBV12-3/TRBV12-4	TRBJ2-1	TRBD2	CASSPRWEGNEQFF	TGTGCCAGCAGTCCCAGGTGGGAGGGTAATGAGCAGTTCTTC
few	TRBV10-3	TRBJ1-5	TRBD1	CAISEQFQGDSNQPQHF	TGTGCCATCAGTGAGCAATTCCAGGGGGATAGCAATCAGCCCCAGCATTTT
few	TRBV20-1	TRBJ2-4	TRBD1	CSARTGFRLRPRNIQYF	TGCAGTGCTAGGACAGGGTTTCGCCTAAGGCCTCGAAACATTCAGTACTTC
few	TRBV7-8	TRBJ1-6	NA	CASSPYKLSSYNSPLHF	TGTGCCAGCAGCCCGTATAAACTAAGCTCCTATAATTCACCCCTCCACTTT
NA	TRBV19	TRBJ2-2	TRBD2	CASRSSGTTGELFF	TGTGCCAGTAGGTCTAGCGGGACCACCGGGGAGCTGTTTTTT
NA	TRBV25-1	TRBJ2-3	TRBD1	CASRPSQGAWDTQYF	TGTGCCAGCAGGCCCTCCCAGGGGGCGTGGGATACGCAGTATTTT
NA	TRBV5-1	TRBJ2-5	NA	CASSYGVGEIETQYF	TGCGCCAGCAGCTATGGCGTAGGCGAAATAGAGACCCAGTACTTC
NA	TRBV27	TRBJ2-2	TRBD2	CASSPRGSGTGELFF	TGTGCCAGCAGCCCCCGGGGTAGCGGGACCGGGGAGCTGTTTTTT
once	TRBV4-3	TRBJ1-2	NA	CASSQDWRQPYGYTF	TGCGCCAGCAGCCAAGATTGGAGACAACCATATGGCTACACCTTC
NA	TRBV5-4	TRBJ1-1	NA	CASSSTDPYTEAFF	TGTGCCAGCAGCTCGACAGATCCCTACACTGAAGCTTTCTTT
NA	TRBV6-5	TRBJ1-1	TRBD1	CASSYSIRQGTEAFF	TGTGCCAGCAGTTACTCCATTCGACAGGGAACTGAAGCTTTCTTT
NA	TRBV6-1	TRBJ1-1	TRBD1	CASKADRGNTEAFF	TGTGCCAGCAAAGCCGACAGGGGGAACACTGAAGCTTTCTTT
NA	TRBV10-3	TRBJ2-5	NA	CATGFAGETQYF	TGTGCCACCGGTTTCGCAGGGGAGACCCAGTACTTC
NA	TRBV6-1	TRBJ2-6	NA	CASGRSGANVLTF	TGTGCCAGCGGGAGGAGTGGGGCCAACGTCCTGACTTTC
few	TRBV20-1	TRBJ1-2	NA	CSARDPQGHGYTF	TGCAGTGCTAGAGATCCGCAGGGACATGGCTACACCTTC
NA	TRBV5-6	TRBJ2-7	NA	CASSLVLQNYEQYF	TGTGCCAGCAGCTTGGTCTTACAGAACTACGAGCAGTACTTC
NA	TRBV20-1	TRBJ1-1	NA	CSARELQQHTEAFF	TGCAGTGCTCGCGAGTTACAACAACACACTGAAGCTTTCTTT
NA	TRBV20-1	TRBJ2-3	TRBD2	CSARRNELTSGRDTQYF	TGCAGTGCTAGAAGAAACGAACTGACTAGCGGGAGAGATACGCAGTATTTT
few	TRBV6-1	TRBJ1-2	TRBD1	CASSEALDRRLYGYTF	TGTGCCAGCAGTGAAGCTTTGGACAGGCGCCTCTATGGCTACACCTTC
NA	TRBV24-1	TRBJ1-2	TRBD1	CATSDSQGDRGPYGYTF	TGTGCCACCAGTGATTCCCAGGGGGACAGGGGGCCCTATGGCTACACCTTC
NA	TRBV7-3	TRBJ1-1	NA	CASSLRREDTEAFF	TGTGCCAGCAGCCTCCGACGGGAAGACACTGAAGCTTTCTTT
NA	TRBV7-3	TRBJ1-2	NA	CASSFPISYTF	TGTGCCAGCAGCTTTCCCATTAGCTACACCTTC
NA	TRBV20-1	TRBJ2-1	TRBD2	CSAMPGLAVAWNEQFF	TGCAGTGCTATGCCGGGACTAGCGGTAGCCTGGAATGAGCAGTTCTTC
NA	TRBV6-1	TRBJ2-2	TRBD1	CASRTTGGSGELFF	TGTGCCAGCAGAACAACAGGGGGTTCCGGGGAGCTGTTTTTT
NA	TRBV27	TRBJ1-2	NA	CASSLTGNYGYTF	TGTGCCAGCAGTTTAACAGGGAACTATGGCTACACCTTC
few	TRBV27	TRBJ2-3	NA	CASSPPDRLSTDTQYF	TGTGCCAGCAGCCCACCTGACAGGCTTAGCACAGATACGCAGTATTTT
once	TRBV10-3	TRBJ1-2	NA	CAISESRAQGLGPHITF	TGTGCCATCAGTGAGTCGAGGGCCCAGGGGTTAGGACCTCACATCACCTTC
NA	TRBV18	TRBJ2-5	TRBD2	CASSRGLAGEETQYF	TGTGCCAGCTCACGAGGACTAGCGGGAGAAGAGACCCAGTACTTC
few	TRBV30	TRBJ2-3	NA	CAWSSARGDTQYF	TGTGCCTGGAGTTCCGCGAGGGGAGATACGCAGTATTTT
NA	TRBV10-2	TRBJ1-1	NA	CASSEVGVTEAFF	TGCGCCAGCAGTGAGGTAGGGGTCACTGAAGCTTTCTTT
NA	TRBV12-3/TRBV12-4	TRBJ2-6	NA	CASNFADGLSGANVLTF	TGTGCCAGCAATTTCGCCGACGGGCTCTCTGGGGCCAACGTCCTGACTTTC
NA	TRBV7-9	TRBJ1-3	NA	CASSLQAYSGNTIYF	TGTGCCAGCAGCTTACAGGCCTACTCTGGAAACACCATATATTTT
few	TRBV28	TRBJ1-2	NA	CASSQAGGDNYGYTF	TGTGCCAGCAGCCAGGCGGGGGGGGACAACTATGGCTACACCTTC